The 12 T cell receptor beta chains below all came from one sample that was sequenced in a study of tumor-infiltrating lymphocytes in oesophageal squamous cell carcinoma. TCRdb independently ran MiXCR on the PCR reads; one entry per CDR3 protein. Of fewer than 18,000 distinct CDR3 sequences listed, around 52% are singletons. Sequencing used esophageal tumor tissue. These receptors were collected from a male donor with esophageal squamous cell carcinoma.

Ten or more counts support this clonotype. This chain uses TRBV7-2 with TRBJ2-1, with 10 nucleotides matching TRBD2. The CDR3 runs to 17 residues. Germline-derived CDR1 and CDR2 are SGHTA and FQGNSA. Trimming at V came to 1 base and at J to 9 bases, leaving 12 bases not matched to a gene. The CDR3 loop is CASSLDGASGSISEQFF. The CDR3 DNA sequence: TGTGCCAGCAGCTTAGACGGTGCTAGCGGGAGTATAAGTGAGCAGTTCTTC.

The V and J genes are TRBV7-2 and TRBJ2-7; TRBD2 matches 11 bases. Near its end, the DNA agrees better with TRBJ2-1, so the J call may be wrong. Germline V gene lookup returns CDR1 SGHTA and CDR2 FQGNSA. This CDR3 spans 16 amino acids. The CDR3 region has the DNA TGTGCCAGCAGCCCACAGGGACTAGCGGAGTCCAATGAGCAGTTCTTC. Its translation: CASSPQGLAESNEQFF.

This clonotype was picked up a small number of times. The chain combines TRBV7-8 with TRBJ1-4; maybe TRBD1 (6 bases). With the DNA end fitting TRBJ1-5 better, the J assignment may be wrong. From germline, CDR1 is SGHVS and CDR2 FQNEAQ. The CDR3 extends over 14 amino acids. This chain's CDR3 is CASSLAGGGQPQHF. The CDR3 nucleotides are TGTGCCAGCAGCTTAGCAGGGGGAGGACAGCCCCAGCATTTT.

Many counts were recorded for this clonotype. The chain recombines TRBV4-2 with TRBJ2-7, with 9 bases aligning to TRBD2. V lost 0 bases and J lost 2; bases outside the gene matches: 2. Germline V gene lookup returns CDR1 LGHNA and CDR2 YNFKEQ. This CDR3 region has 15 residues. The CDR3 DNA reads TGTGCCAGCAGCCAAGATCCTAGCGGGGCCTACGAGCAGTACTTC. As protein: CASSQDPSGAYEQYF.

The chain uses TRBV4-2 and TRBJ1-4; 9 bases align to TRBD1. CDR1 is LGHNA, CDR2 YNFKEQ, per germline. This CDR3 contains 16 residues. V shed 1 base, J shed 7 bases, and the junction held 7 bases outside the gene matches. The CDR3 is CASSQGQGGMVEKLFF. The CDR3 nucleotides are TGTGCCAGCAGCCAAGGACAGGGGGGGATGGTTGAAAAACTGTTTTTT.

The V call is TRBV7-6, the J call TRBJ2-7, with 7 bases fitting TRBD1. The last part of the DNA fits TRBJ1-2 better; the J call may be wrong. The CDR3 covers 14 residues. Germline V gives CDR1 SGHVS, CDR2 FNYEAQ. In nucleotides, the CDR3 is TGTGCCAGCAGCCCCGACAGGGTAAGGGATGGCTACACCTTC. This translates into CASSPDRVRDGYTF.

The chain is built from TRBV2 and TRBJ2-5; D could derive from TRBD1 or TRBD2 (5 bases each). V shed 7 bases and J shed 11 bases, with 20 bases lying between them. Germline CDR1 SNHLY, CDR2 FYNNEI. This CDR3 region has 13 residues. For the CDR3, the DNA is TGTGCCAGCACGGGTGGGGGAGTAGGGGAGCAGTACTTC. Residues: CASTGGGVGEQYF.

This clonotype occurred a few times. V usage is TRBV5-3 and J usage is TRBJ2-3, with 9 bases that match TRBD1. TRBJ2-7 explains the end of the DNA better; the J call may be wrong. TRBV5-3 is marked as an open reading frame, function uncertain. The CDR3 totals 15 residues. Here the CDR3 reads CASSTPGTGWREQYF. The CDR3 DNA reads TGTGCCAGCAGCACCCCCGGGACAGGGTGGAGAGAGCAGTACTTC.

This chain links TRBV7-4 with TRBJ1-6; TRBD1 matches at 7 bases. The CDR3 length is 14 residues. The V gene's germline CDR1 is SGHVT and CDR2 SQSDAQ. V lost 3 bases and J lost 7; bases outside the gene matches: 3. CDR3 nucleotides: TGTGCCAGCAGCTTGGGACAGTCAAATTCACCCCTCCACTTT. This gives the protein CASSLGQSNSPLHF.

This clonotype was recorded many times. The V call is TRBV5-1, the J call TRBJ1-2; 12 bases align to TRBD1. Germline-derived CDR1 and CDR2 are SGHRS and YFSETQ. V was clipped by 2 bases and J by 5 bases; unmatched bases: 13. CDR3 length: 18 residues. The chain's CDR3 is CASSFSGTGGARRYGYTF. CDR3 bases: TGCGCCAGCAGCTTTTCCGGGACAGGGGGCGCTCGAAGGTATGGCTACACCTTC.

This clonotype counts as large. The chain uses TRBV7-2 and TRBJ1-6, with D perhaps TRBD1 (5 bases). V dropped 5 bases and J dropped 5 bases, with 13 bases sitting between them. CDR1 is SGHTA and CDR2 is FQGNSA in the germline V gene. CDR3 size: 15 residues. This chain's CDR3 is CASSPQGTNNSPLHF. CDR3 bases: TGTGCCAGCAGCCCCCAGGGTACCAATAATTCACCCCTCCACTTT.

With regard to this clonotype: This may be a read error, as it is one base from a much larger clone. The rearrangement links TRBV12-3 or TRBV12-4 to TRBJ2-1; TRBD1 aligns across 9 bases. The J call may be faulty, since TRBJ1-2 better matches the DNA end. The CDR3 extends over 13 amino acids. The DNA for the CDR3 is TGTGCCAGCAGCGACAGGGGGGGTGGTGGCTACACCTTC. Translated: CASSDRGGGGYTF.